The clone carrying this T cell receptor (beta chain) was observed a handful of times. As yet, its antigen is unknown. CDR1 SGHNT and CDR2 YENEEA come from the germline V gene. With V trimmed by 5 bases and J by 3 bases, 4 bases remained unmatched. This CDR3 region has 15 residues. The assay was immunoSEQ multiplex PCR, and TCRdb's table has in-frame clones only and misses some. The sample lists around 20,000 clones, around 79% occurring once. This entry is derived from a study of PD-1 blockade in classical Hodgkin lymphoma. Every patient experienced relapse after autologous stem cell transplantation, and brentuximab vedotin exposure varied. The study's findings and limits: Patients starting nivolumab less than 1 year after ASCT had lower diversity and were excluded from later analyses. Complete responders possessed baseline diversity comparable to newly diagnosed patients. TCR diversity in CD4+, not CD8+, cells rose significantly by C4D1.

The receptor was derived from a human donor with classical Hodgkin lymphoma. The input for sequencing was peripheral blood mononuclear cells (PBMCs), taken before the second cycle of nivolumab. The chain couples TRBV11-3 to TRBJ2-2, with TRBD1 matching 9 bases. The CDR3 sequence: CASSRTGADTGELFF. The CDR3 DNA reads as TGTGCCAGCAGCCGGACAGGGGCCGACACCGGGGAGCTGTTTTTT.